This entry concerns a single T cell receptor beta chain. Its antigen is unidentified. The record originates from a study of T cell repertoires in aging, cancer and after chemotherapy. At the level of the study: Healthy donor repertoires were recorded over several months to years and showed clear clonal overlap. Around 8.8 million TCR reads made up the full dataset.

The study, taken as a whole, reports: Across the chemotherapy interval, each cancer cohort showed higher median generation probability, suggesting thymic rebound. In cancer patients, declining TCR diversity with age involved lost richness and lost evenness.

V shed 4 bases and J shed 1 base, with 10 bases lying between them. The CDR3 runs 14 residues. Germline V CDR1 and CDR2: LNHDA, SQIVND (reference sequence). Amplification of TCR beta used genomic DNA extracted from peripheral blood. Multiplex touch-down PCR with TRB-A/B primers amplified rearranged V-D-J TRB sequences. A single record per CDR3 protein comes from TCRdb applying MiXCR to the multiplex PCR reads. This sample has about 11,000 distinct CDR3 sequences; about 45% occur once, and the top ten carry approximately 7%. V is TRBV19 and J is TRBJ1-1, with no clear D. This clonotype was obtained from a human donor in good health. Sequenced sample: blood. The CDR3 region is CASSTSLSNTEAFF. In nucleotides, the CDR3 is TGTGCCAGTAGTACAAGTTTATCGAACACTGAAGCTTTCTTT.